A selection of T cell receptor beta chains follows, all from one sample in a study of shared clonotypes between healthy human individuals. Data came from immunoSEQ multiplex PCR; TCRdb stores just in-frame clones and leaves some out. Of 2 million to 2.5 million clones detected, nearly 97% appear once; the ten largest clones hold less than 0.15%. Sequenced material: naive CD4+ T cells sorted from blood. Every receptor here comes from a man between 18 and 29 years old in good health. The CDR3 runs from the conserved cysteine through the conserved F or W. A D gene is named only where the DNA matches it firmly. A row's size may be missing; if present it is once, few, many or a size class.

v_call: TRBV9
d_call: -
clone_size: -
j_call: TRBJ1-1
cdr3_nt: TGTGCCAGCAGCGTAGGCTATGGTTCGGACACTGAAGCTTTCTTT
cdr3_aa: CASSVGYGSDTEAFF

v_call: TRBV4-3
d_call: TRBD2
clone_size: -
j_call: TRBJ2-1
cdr3_nt: TGCGCCAGCAGCCTAGGACTAGCGGGCCACAATGAGCAGTTCTTC
cdr3_aa: CASSLGLAGHNEQFF

v_call: TRBV7-2
d_call: -
clone_size: -
j_call: TRBJ1-3
cdr3_nt: TGTGCCAGCAGCTTAGACAGCGCTGGAAACACCATATATTTT
cdr3_aa: CASSLDSAGNTIYF

v_call: TRBV15
d_call: -
clone_size: -
j_call: TRBJ1-1
cdr3_nt: TGTGCCACCAGCAGAGAAGTGACCGCCGTGAACACTGAAGCTTTCTTT
cdr3_aa: CATSREVTAVNTEAFF

v_call: TRBV9
d_call: -
clone_size: -
j_call: TRBJ1-2
cdr3_nt: TGTGCCAGCAGCGTAGGGGGGAACTATGGCTACACCTTC
cdr3_aa: CASSVGGNYGYTF

v_call: TRBV29-1
d_call: -
clone_size: -
j_call: TRBJ1-3
cdr3_nt: TGCAGCGTGGGGGAAAGCGATGGAAACACCATATATTTT
cdr3_aa: CSVGESDGNTIYF

v_call: TRBV5-4
d_call: -
clone_size: once
j_call: TRBJ2-1
cdr3_nt: TGTGCCAGCAGCCCTTCCGGGCTAAACAATGAGCAGTTCTTC
cdr3_aa: CASSPSGLNNEQFF

v_call: TRBV30
d_call: -
clone_size: once
j_call: TRBJ2-2
cdr3_nt: TGTGCCTGGAAGATAAGGGGCTCGGGATCCGGGGAGCTGTTTTTT
cdr3_aa: CAWKIRGSGSGELFF

v_call: TRBV25-1
d_call: TRBD1
clone_size: -
j_call: TRBJ2-7
cdr3_nt: TGTGCCAGCAGCGGCACGGGACAGGGCCACGAGCAGTACTTC
cdr3_aa: CASSGTGQGHEQYF

v_call: TRBV27
d_call: -
clone_size: -
j_call: TRBJ2-1
cdr3_nt: TGTGCCAGCAGTTGGGGGACTTCCTACAATGAGCAGTTCTTC
cdr3_aa: CASSWGTSYNEQFF

v_call: TRBV28
d_call: -
clone_size: -
j_call: TRBJ2-4
cdr3_nt: TGTGCCAGCAGTTTACAGGGGGCCAAAAACATTCAGTACTTC
cdr3_aa: CASSLQGAKNIQYF

v_call: TRBV28
d_call: TRBD1
clone_size: -
j_call: TRBJ1-2
cdr3_nt: TGTGCCAGCAGTATCACTACAGGGGGAGGCTATGGCTACACCTTC
cdr3_aa: CASSITTGGGYGYTF

v_call: TRBV5-6
d_call: TRBD1
clone_size: -
j_call: TRBJ1-3
cdr3_nt: TGTGCCAGCAGCTTGACCCCGACAGGGAGGGTACGCTCTGGAAACACCATATATTTT
cdr3_aa: CASSLTPTGRVRSGNTIYF

v_call: TRBV5-1
d_call: -
clone_size: -
j_call: TRBJ2-1
cdr3_nt: TGCGCCAGCAGCTTGGGGCAGGGTGAGCAGTTCTTC
cdr3_aa: CASSLGQGEQFF

v_call: TRBV28
d_call: -
clone_size: -
j_call: TRBJ1-5
cdr3_nt: TGTGCCAGCAGAACAGGGCTCAATCAGCCCCAGCATTTT
cdr3_aa: CASRTGLNQPQHF

v_call: TRBV10-3
d_call: -
clone_size: -
j_call: TRBJ2-7
cdr3_nt: TGTGCCATCAGTGCAGGGCCAGGGGAAAAGTACGAGCAGTACTTC
cdr3_aa: CAISAGPGEKYEQYF

v_call: TRBV18
d_call: -
clone_size: -
j_call: TRBJ1-1
cdr3_nt: TGTGCCAGCTCACCAACAGTCACTGAAGCTTTCTTT
cdr3_aa: CASSPTVTEAFF

v_call: TRBV18
d_call: TRBD1
clone_size: -
j_call: TRBJ2-7
cdr3_nt: TGTGCCAGCTCCGACAGGACAGGGGTTATTGAGCAGTACTTC
cdr3_aa: CASSDRTGVIEQYF

v_call: TRBV27
d_call: TRBD1
clone_size: -
j_call: TRBJ1-2
cdr3_nt: TGTGCCAGCAGGACAGGGGGCGGGGGCTACACCTTC
cdr3_aa: CASRTGGGGYTF

v_call: TRBV5-4
d_call: TRBD2
clone_size: -
j_call: TRBJ2-3
cdr3_nt: TGTGCCAGCGGGGGGGTTAGCACAGATACGCAGTATTTT
cdr3_aa: CASGGVSTDTQYF

v_call: TRBV19
d_call: -
clone_size: -
j_call: TRBJ1-6
cdr3_nt: TGTGCCAGTAGTGGTGCAGGTAATTCACCCCTCCACTTT
cdr3_aa: CASSGAGNSPLHF

v_call: TRBV7-2
d_call: TRBD1
clone_size: -
j_call: TRBJ1-5
cdr3_nt: TGTGCCAGCAGCTTAGCAGGGACAGAGAATCAGCCCCAGCATTTT
cdr3_aa: CASSLAGTENQPQHF

v_call: TRBV5-1
d_call: TRBD1
clone_size: once
j_call: TRBJ1-1
cdr3_nt: TGCGCCAGCAGCTTGGTTGCAGGGGGTCACACTGAAGCTTTCTTT
cdr3_aa: CASSLVAGGHTEAFF

v_call: TRBV10-3
d_call: -
clone_size: -
j_call: TRBJ2-7
cdr3_nt: TGTGCCATCAGTGAGGGGGCATCCGGAGGCTACGAGCAGTACTTC
cdr3_aa: CAISEGASGGYEQYF

v_call: TRBV7-2
d_call: -
clone_size: -
j_call: TRBJ1-4
cdr3_nt: TGTGCCAGCAGCGTTAAGATCGCAACTAATGAAAAACTGTTTTTT
cdr3_aa: CASSVKIATNEKLFF

v_call: TRBV5-5
d_call: -
clone_size: -
j_call: TRBJ1-1
cdr3_nt: TGTGCCAGCAGCCTCACGGTATTGAACACTGAAGCTTTCTTT
cdr3_aa: CASSLTVLNTEAFF

v_call: TRBV6-6
d_call: TRBD1
clone_size: few
j_call: TRBJ1-1
cdr3_nt: TGTGCCAGCAGTTCAACGGGACAGGGTCCTAACACTGAAGCTTTCTTT
cdr3_aa: CASSSTGQGPNTEAFF

v_call: TRBV5-1
d_call: TRBD1
clone_size: -
j_call: TRBJ2-7
cdr3_nt: TGCGCCAGCAGCTTGGCAGGACAGGGTCCTGTCTACGAGCAGTACTTC
cdr3_aa: CASSLAGQGPVYEQYF

v_call: TRBV7-2
d_call: -
clone_size: -
j_call: TRBJ2-7
cdr3_nt: TGTGCCAGCAGCTCACCCTGGGGGCAATACGAGCAGTACTTC
cdr3_aa: CASSSPWGQYEQYF